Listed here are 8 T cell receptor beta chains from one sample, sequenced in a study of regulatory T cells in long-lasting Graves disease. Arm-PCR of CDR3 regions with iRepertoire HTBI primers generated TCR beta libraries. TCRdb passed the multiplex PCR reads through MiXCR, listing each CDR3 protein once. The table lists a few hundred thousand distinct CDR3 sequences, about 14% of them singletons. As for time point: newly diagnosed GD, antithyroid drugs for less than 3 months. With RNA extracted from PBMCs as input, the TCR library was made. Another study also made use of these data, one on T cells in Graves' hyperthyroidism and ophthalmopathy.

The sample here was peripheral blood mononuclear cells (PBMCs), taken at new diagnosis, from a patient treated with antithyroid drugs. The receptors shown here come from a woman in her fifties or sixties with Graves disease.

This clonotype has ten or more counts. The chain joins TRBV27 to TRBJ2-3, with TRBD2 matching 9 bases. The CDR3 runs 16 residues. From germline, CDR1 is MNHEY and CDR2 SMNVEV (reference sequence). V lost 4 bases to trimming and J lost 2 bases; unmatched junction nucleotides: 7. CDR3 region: CASSSIRTSVTDTQYF. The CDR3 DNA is TGTGCCAGCAGTTCGATCAGGACTAGCGTCACAGATACGCAGTATTTT.

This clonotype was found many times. The CDR3 DNA reads TGTGCCAGCAGAATCGGCTACGAGCAGTACTTC. This gives the protein CASRIGYEQYF. V usage is TRBV12-3 or TRBV12-4 and J usage is TRBJ2-7; D is unresolved. The CDR3 covers 11 residues. V was clipped by 6 bases and J by 3 bases, with 6 bases between them.

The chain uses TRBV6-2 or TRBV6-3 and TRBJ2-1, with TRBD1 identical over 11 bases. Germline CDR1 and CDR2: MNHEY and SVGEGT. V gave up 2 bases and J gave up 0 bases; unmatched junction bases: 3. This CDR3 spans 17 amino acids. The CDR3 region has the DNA TGTGCCAGCAGTTACGGGACAGGGGGAAACTCCTACAATGAGCAGTTCTTC. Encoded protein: CASSYGTGGNSYNEQFF.

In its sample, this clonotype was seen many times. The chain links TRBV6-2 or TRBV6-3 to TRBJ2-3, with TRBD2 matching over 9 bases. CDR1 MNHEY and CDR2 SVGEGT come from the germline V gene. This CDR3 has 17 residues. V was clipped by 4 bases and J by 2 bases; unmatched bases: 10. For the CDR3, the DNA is TGTGCCAGCAGTTGGGTAGGGCTAGCGGGAAACACAGATACGCAGTATTTT. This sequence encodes CASSWVGLAGNTDTQYF.

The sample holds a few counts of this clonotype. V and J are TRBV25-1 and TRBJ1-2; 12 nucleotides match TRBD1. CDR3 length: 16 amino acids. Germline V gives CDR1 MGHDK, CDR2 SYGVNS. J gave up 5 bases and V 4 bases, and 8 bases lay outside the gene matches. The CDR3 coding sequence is TGTGCCAGCAGTGGATGGGGACAGGGGGCCCGGTATGGCTACACCTTC. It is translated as CASSGWGQGARYGYTF.

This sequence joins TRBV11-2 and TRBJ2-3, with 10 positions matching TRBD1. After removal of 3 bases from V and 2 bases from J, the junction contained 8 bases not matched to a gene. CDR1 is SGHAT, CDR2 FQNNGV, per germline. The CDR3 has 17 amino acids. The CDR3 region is CASSFPGQGFYTDTQYF. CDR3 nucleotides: TGTGCCAGCAGCTTCCCGGGACAGGGGTTTTACACAGATACGCAGTATTTT. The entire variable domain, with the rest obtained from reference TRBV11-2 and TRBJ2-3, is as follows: EAGVAQSPRYKIIEKRQSVAFWCNPISGHATLYWYQQILGQGPKLLIQFQNNGVVDDSQLPKDRFSAERLKGVDSTLKIQPAKLEDSAVYLCASSFPGQGFYTDTQYFGPGTRLTVL.

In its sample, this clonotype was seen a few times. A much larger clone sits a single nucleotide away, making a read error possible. The CDR3 loop reads CAGSLGSSTGELFF. The DNA for the CDR3 is TGTGCCGGCAGCTTAGGGAGCTCAACCGGGGAGCTGTTTTTT. V and J are TRBV7-3 and TRBJ2-2, with a possible D match to TRBD2 (5 bases). Germline V gives CDR1 SGHTA, CDR2 FQGTGA. The CDR3 consists of 14 residues.

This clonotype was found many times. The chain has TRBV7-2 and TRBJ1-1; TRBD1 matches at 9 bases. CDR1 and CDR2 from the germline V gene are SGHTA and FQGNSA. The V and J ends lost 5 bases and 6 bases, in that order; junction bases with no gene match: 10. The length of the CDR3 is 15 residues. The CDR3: CASSVSGTGSPEAFF. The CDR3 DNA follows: TGTGCCAGCAGCGTATCCGGGACAGGGTCCCCTGAAGCTTTCTTT. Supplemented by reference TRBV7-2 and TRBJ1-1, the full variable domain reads GAGVSQSPSNKVTEKGKDVELRCDPISGHTALYWYRQSLGQGLEFLIYFQGNSAPDKSGLPSDRFSAERTGGSVSTLTIQRTQQEDSAVYLCASSVSGTGSPEAFFGQGTRLTVV.